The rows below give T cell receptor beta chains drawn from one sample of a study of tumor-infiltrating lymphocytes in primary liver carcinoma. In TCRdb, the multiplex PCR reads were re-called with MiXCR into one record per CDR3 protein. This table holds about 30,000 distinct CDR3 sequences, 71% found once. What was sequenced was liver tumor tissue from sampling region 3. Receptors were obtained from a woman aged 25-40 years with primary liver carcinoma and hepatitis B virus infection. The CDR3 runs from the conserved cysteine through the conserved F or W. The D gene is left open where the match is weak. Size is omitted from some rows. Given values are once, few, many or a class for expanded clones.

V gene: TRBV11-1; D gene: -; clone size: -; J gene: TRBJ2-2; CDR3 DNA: TGTGCCAGCAGCCTAGTGGGCGGTACGAACTCCGGGGAGCTGTTTTTT; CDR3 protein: CASSLVGGTNSGELFF
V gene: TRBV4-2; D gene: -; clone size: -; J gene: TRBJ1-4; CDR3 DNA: TGCGCCAGCAGCCAAGGTATGGAAAAACTGTTATTT; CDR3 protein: CASSQGMEKLLF
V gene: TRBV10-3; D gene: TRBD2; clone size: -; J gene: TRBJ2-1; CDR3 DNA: TGTGCCATCAGTGAGCCGACAGCGGGAGCCTACAATGAGCAATTCTTC; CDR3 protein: CAISEPTAGAYNEQFF
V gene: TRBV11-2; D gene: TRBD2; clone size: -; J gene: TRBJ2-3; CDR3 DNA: TGTGCCAGCAGCCATCGAGGGAGCGGGAGCCTCACACATACTCAGTGTTTT; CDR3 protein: CASSHRGSGSLTHTQCF
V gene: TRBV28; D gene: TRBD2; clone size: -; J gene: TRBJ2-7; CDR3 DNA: TGTGCTAGTATCGCGAGCGGGAGGGACTACGAGCAGTACTTC; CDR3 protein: CASIASGRDYEQYF
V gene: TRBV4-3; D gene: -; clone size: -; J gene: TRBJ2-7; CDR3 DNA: TGCGCCAGCAGCCAAGCCGTGACGGGGGGCCACATTAGCTACGATCAGTACTTC; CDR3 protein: CASSQAVTGGHISYDQYF
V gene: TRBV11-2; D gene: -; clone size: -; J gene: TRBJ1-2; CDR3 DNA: TGTGCCACCAGCTTAGAGAGTGCGGCTTACTATGGCTACACCTTC; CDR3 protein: CATSLESAAYYGYTF
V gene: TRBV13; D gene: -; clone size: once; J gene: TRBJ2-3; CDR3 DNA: TGTGCCAGCAGCCTAGAAGACACAGATACGCGGTATTTT; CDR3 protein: CASSLEDTDTRYF
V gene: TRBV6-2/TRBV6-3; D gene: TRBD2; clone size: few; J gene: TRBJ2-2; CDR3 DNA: TGTACCAGCAGTGGTCTCCCTAGCGGGAGAAACCCCGGAGAGCTGTTTTTT; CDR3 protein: CTSSGLPSGRNPGELFF
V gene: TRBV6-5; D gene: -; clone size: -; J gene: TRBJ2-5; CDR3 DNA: TGTGCCAGCTGTACCAACAGGGAGCTGACCCAGTACTTC; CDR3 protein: CASCTNRELTQYF
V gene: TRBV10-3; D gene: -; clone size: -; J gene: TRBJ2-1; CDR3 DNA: TGTGCCATCAGTGAGATTATGGCGGCTAGCGCCTACAATGAGCACTTCTTC; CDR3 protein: CAISEIMAASAYNEHFF
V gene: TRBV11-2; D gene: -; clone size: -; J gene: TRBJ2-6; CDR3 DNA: TGTGCCAACAGCCCCTCCTCTGGGGCCAACGTCCTGACTTTC; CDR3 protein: CANSPSSGANVLTF
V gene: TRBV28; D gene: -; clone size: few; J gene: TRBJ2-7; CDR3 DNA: TGTGTCGGCAGCGACTCCTTCTACGAGCAGTACTTC; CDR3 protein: CVGSDSFYEQYF
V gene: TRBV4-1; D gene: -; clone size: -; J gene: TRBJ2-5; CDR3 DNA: TGCGCCAGCAGCCAAGGTTCAGGCGTCCAAGAGACTCAGTACTTC; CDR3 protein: CASSQGSGVQETQYF
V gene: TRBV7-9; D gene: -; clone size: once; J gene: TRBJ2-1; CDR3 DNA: TGTGGTAGCAGCCCGAGCGCGGCGGCGGGTGAGCAGTTCTTC; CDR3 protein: CGSSPSAAAGEQFF
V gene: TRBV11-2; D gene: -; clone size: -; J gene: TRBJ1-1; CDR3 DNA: TGTGTCAGCAGCTTAACAAAGAACACTGAAGCTTTCTTC; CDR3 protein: CVSSLTKNTEAFF
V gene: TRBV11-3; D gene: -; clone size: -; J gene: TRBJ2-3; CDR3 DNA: TGTGCCAGAAGATTAGTGCCAGGAGGCATAGATACGCAGTATTTT; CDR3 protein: CARRLVPGGIDTQYF
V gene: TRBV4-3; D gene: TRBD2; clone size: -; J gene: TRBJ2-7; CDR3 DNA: TGCGCTAGTAGCCAAGCTGTGACGGGGGGTCGCATTAGCTACGAGCAGTACTTC; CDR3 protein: CASSQAVTGGRISYEQYF
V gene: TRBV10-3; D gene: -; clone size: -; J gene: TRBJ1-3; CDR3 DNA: TGTACCATCGGTGAGTCAGTTTCTGGAAACGCCATATATTTT; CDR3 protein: CTIGESVSGNAIYF
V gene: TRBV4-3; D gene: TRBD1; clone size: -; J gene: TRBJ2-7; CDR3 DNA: TGCGCCAGCCAAGATCGATGGACAGGGCGGGAGCAGTACTTC; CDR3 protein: CASQDRWTGREQYF
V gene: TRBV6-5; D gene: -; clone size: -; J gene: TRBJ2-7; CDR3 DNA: TGTGCCAATACGTCAGGCCCGATAAGCTCCTACGAGCAGAACTTC; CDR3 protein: CANTSGPISSYEQNF
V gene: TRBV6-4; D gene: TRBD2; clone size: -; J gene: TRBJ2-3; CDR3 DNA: TGTGCCAGCAGTGACGCGGGGGGTGAAGCAGGTACGCAGTATTTT; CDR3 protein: CASSDAGGEAGTQYF
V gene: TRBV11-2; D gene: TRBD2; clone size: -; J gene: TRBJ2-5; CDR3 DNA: TGTGCCAGCTGCTCCCGGGGACTAGTGGGGACCCACTACTTC; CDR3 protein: CASCSRGLVGTHYF
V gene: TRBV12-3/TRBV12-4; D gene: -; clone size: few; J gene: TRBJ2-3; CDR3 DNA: TGTGCCAGCAGTTGGGGGGATACGCGGTATTTT; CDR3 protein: CASSWGDTRYF
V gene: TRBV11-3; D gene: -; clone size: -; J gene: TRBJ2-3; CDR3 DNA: TGTGCCAGCAGTATTAGCGGCCCCACGGATATGCAGTATTTT; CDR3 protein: CASSISGPTDMQYF
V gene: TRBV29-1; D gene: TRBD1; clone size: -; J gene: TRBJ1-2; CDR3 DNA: TGCAACGTTGAGGACAGGTGCTATGGCTACACCTTC; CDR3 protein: CNVEDRCYGYTF
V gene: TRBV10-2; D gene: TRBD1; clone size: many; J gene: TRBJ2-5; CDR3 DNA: TGCGCCAGCAGGGGAAGACAGGGCCAAGAGACCCAGTACTTC; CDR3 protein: CASRGRQGQETQYF
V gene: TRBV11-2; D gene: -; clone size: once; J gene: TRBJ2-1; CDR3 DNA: TGTGCCATTAGTTTAGACGGTAGCTCCTACAATGAGCAGTTCTTC; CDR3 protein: CAISLDGSSYNEQFF
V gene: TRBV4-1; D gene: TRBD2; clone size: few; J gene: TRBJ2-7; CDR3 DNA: TGCGCCAGCATCCAAGGTGGCGGGGGGCGCGACGAGCAGTACTTC; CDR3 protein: CASIQGGGGRDEQYF
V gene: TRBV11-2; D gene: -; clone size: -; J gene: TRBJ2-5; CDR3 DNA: TGTGCCAGCAGCTTAGATATCTGGGACCGCGAATGCTTC; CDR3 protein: CASSLDIWDRECF
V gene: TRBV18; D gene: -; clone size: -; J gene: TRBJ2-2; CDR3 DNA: TGTGCCAGCTCACCACCGGTGCTAGCCGCAACGAACACCAGGGAGCTGTTTTTT; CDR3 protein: CASSPPVLAATNTRELFF
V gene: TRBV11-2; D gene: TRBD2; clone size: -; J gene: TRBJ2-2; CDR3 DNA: TGTGTCAGCAGACGGACTAGCGGGAGGCCCGGGAAGCTGTTTTTT; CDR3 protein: CVSRRTSGRPGKLFF
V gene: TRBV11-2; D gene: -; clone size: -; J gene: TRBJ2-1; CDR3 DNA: TGTTTCAGCAGCTCATCGGTTACGAATGAGCAGTTCTTC; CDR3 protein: CFSSSSVTNEQFF
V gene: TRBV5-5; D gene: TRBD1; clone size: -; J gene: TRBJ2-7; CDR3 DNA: TGTGCCAGTAACTTGTATGGGGACAGCTACGAGCAGTACTTC; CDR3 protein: CASNLYGDSYEQYF
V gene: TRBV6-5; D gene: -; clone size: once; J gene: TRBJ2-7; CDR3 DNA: TGTTCCAGCAATTACAAGGACTGCAGCTCCTACGAGCAGTACTTC; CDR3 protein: CSSNYKDCSSYEQYF
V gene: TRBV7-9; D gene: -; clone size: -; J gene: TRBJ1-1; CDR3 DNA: TGTGCCAGCAGCTCCGGGGCATTGGGAGACACTGAAGCTTTCTTT; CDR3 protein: CASSSGALGDTEAFF
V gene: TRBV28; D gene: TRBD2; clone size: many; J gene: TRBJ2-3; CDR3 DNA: TGTGCCAGCAGAGCTAGCGGGAGTACAGATACGCAGTATTTT; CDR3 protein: CASRASGSTDTQYF
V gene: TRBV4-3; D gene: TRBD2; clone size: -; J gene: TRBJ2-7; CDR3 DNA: TGCGCCAGCAACCGAGCTGTGACGGGGGGTCACATTAGCAACGAGCAGTACTTC; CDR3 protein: CASNRAVTGGHISNEQYF
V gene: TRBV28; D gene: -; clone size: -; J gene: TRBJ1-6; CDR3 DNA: TGTGCCAGCAGCTTTGGGGACTATAATTCACCCCCCCACTTT; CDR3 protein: CASSFGDYNSPPHF
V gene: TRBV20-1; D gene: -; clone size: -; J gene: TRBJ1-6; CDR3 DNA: TGCAGTGCTATGGGGGAAATTACCTTTTCACCCCTCCACTTT; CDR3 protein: CSAMGEITFSPLHF
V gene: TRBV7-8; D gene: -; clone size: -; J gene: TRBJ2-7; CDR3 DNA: TGTGCCAGCAGCTTAGTCCTAATCTACGAGCTGTACTTC; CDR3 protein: CASSLVLIYELYF
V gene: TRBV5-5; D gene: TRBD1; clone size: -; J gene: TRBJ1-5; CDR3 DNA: TGTGCCAACAGCCAGGACAGGGGGATCCATGAGCCCCAACATTTT; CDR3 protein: CANSQDRGIHEPQHF
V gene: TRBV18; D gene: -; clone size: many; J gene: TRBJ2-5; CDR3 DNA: TGTGCCAGCCGCCCCCAGTACTTC; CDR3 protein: CASRPQYF
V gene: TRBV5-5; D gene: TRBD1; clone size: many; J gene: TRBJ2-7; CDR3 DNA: TGTGCCAGCAGCTTGTATGGGGACAGCTACGAGCAGTACTTC; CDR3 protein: CASSLYGDSYEQYF
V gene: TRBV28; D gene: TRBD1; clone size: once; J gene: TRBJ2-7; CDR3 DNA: TGTGCCAGCAGTTCAACTGGGACAGGGGGCGAGCATTACTTC; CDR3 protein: CASSSTGTGGEHYF
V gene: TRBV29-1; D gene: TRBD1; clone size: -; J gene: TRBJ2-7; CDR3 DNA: TGCAGCGTTATAGCAGGGGGCAGCCCCTGCGAGCAGTACTTC; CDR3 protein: CSVIAGGSPCEQYF
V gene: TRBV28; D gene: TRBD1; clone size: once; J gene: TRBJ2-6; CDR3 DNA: TGTGCCAGCACGGACAGGGCCTTCACTGGGGCCAAAGTCCTAACTTTC; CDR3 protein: CASTDRAFTGAKVLTF
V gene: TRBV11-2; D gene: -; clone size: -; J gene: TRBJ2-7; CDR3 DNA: TGTGCCAGCAGCTTAGATGGGCCCTATGACGAGCAGTACTTC; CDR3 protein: CASSLDGPYDEQYF
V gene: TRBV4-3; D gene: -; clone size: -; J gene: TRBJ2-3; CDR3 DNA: TGCGCCAGCAGTCAGTCGGTCTGGCTGAGTGATCCTGATGATACGCAGTATTTT; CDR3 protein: CASSQSVWLSDPDDTQYF
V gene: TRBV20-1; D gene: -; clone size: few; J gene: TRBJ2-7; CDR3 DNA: TGCAGTGCTAGAGGGGTAACGACCAAGGGTGGGTACGAGCAGTACTTC; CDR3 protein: CSARGVTTKGGYEQYF
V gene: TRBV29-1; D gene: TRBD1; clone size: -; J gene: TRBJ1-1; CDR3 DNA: TGCAACGTGGGGAGGGCAGGGGGCCCGAACACTGAAGTTTTCTTT; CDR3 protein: CNVGRAGGPNTEVFF
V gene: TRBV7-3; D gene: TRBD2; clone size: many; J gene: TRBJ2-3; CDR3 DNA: TGTGCCAGCAGCTCGAGCGGGAGGACCAAGGCAGATACGCAGTATTTT; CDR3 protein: CASSSSGRTKADTQYF
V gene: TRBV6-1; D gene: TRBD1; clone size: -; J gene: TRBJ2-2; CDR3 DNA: TGTGTCAGGAGTACAGGGGGTAGCGCCGGGGAGCTGTTTTTT; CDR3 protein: CVRSTGGSAGELFF
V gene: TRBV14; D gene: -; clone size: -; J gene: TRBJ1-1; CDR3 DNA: TGTGCCAGCAGACAAGCCACGGTAGGTTGGGCTTTCTTT; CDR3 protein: CASRQATVGWAFF